Here is one T cell receptor (beta chain) with its context. Its specificity is not known. The V gene's germline CDR1 is SGHDT and CDR2 YYEEEE. This CDR3 has 12 residues. V was cut by 4 bases and J by 8 bases, with 10 bases left in between. The sample comes from a study of T cell responses to AZD1222 COVID-19 vaccine. Using immunoSEQ multiplex PCR, the repertoire was profiled, and TCRdb retains in-frame clones only, with some absent. The table records about 88,000 clones, 90% to 95% of them present only once. General study points: The study sampled repertoires only after the peak T cell response.

This TCR was recovered from an adult in good health. The rearrangement uses TRBV5-6 and TRBJ2-1; D is uncertain. The source material was peripheral blood, sampled on day 0 of MenACWY control vaccination. The DNA of the CDR3 is TGTGCCAGCAGCCCGTTAGGCGATGAGCAGTTCTTC. This sequence encodes CASSPLGDEQFF.